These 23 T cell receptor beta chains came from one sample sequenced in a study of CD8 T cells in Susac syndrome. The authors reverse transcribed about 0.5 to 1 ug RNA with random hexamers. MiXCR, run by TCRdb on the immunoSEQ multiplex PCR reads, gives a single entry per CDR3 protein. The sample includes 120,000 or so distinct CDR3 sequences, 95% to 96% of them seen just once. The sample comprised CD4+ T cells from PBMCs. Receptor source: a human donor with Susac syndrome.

For the CDR3, the DNA is TGTGCCAGCAGTTTTTCCCTCAGGACTAGCGGCTCCACCGGGGAGCTGTTTTTT. Translated, it gives CASSFSLRTSGSTGELFF. The rearrangement uses TRBV12-3 or TRBV12-4 and TRBJ2-2, with TRBD2 matching over 10 bases. Trimming cost V 3 bases and J 4 bases; bases outside gene matches: 11. The CDR3 sequence is 18 residues long.

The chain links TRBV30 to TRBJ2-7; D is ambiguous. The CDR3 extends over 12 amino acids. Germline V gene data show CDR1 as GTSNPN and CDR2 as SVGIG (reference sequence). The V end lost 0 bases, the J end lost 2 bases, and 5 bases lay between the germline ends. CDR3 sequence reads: CAWSVRPYEQYF. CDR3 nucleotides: TGTGCCTGGAGTGTAAGACCCTACGAGCAGTACTTC.

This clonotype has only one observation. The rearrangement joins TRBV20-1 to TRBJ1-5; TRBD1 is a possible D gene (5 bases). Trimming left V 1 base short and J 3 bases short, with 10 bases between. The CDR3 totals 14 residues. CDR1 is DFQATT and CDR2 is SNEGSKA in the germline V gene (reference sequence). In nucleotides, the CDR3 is TGCAGTGCTAGAGGGGGAGGGGACAATCAGCCCCAGCATTTT. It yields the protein CSARGGGDNQPQHF.

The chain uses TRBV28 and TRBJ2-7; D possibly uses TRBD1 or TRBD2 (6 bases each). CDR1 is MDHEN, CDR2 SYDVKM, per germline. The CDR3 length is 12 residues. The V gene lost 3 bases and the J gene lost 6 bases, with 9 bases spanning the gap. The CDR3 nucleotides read TGTGCCAGCAGTTTCTCGGGGGCCGAGCAGTACTTC. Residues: CASSFSGAEQYF.

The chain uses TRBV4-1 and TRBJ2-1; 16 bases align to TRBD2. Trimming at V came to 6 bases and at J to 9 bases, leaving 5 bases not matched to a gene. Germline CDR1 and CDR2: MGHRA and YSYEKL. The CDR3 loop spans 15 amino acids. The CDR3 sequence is CASRGLAGGYGEQFF. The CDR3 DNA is TGCGCCAGCAGGGGACTAGCGGGAGGGTACGGTGAGCAGTTCTTC.

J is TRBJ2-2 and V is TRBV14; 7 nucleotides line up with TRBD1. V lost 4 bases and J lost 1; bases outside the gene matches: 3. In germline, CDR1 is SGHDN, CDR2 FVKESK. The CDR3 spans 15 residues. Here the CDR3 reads CASSRGQLNTGELFF. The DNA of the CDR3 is TGTGCCAGCAGCCGGGGACAGCTGAACACCGGGGAGCTGTTTTTT.

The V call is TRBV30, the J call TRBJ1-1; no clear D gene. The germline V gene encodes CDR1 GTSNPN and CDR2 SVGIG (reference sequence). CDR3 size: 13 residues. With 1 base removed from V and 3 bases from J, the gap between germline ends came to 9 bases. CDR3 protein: CAWSGDRDTEAFF. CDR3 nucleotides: TGTGCCTGGAGTGGTGATAGGGACACTGAAGCTTTCTTT.

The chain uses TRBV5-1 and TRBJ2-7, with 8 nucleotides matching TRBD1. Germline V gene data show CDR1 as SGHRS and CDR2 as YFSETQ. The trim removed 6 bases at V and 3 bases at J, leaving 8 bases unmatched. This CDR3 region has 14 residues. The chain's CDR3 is CASTPGGGGYEQYF. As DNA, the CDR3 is TGCGCCAGCACGCCAGGGGGCGGAGGCTACGAGCAGTACTTC.

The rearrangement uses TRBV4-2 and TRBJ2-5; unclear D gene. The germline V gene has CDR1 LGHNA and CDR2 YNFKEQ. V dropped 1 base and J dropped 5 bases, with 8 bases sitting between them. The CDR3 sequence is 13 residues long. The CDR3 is CASSQANFETQYF. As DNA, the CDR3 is TGTGCCAGCAGCCAAGCTAATTTCGAGACCCAGTACTTC.

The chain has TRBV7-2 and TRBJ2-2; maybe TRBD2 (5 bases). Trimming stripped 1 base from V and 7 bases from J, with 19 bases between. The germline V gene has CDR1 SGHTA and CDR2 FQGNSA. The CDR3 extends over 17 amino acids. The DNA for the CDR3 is TGTGCCAGCAGCTTAGTCGGGCGCGGGTACGTGAGCGGGGAGCTGTTTTTT. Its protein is CASSLVGRGYVSGELFF.

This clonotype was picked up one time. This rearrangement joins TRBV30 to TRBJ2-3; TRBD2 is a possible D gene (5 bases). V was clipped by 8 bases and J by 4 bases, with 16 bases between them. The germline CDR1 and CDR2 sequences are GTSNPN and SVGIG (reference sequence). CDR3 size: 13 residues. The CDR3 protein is CAGSHPGADTQYF. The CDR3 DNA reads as TGTGCCGGTAGCCACCCCGGGGCAGATACGCAGTATTTT. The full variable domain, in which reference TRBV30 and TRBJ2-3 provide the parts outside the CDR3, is SQTIHQWPATLVQPVGSPLSLECTVEGTSNPNLYWYRQAAGRGLQLLFYSVGIGQISSEVPQNLSASRPQDRQFILSSKKLLLSDSGFYLCAGSHPGADTQYFGPGTRLTVL.

The CDR3 loop is CASSSDRAYNEQFF. CDR3 bases: TGTGCCAGCAGCTCGGACAGAGCGTACAATGAGCAGTTCTTC. The gene calls are TRBV7-2 and TRBJ2-1, with D possibly matching TRBD1 (6 bases). The CDR3 contains 14 residues. V gave up 4 bases and J gave up 4 bases, with 11 bases separating them. Germline V lookup: CDR1 SGHTA, CDR2 FQGNSA.

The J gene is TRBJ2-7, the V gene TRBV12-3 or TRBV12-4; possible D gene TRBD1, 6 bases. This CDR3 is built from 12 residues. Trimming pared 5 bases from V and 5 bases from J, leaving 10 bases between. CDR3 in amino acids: CASSPTGHEQYF. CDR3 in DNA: TGTGCCAGCAGTCCGACAGGTCACGAGCAGTACTTC.

DNA for the CDR3: TGTGCCAGCAGTTTCCTCTGGCAAGAGACCCAGTACTTC. Its protein product is CASSFLWQETQYF. The rearrangement links TRBV12-3 or TRBV12-4 to TRBJ2-5; D ambiguous. The germline V and J ends were trimmed by 3 bases and 2 bases, with 7 bases remaining between them. This CDR3 comprises 13 residues.

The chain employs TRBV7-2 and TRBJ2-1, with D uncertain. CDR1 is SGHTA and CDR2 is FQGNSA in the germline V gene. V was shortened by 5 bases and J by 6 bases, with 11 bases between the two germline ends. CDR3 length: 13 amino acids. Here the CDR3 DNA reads TGTGCCAGCAGCCGTACGGTAGCCAATGAGCAGTTCTTC. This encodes CASSRTVANEQFF.

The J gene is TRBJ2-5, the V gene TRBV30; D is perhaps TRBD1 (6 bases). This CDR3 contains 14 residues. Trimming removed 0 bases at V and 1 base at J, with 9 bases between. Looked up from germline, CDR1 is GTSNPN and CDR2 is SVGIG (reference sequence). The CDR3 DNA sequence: TGTGCCTGGAGTGTAGGGGGATCCCAAGAGACCCAGTACTTC. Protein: CAWSVGGSQETQYF.

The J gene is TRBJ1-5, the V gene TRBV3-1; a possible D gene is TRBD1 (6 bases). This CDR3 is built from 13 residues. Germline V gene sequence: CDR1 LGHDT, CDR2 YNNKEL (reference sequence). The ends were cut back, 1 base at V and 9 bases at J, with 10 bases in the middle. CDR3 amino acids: CASSQGGGRPQHF. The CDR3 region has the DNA TGTGCCAGCAGCCAAGGCGGGGGCAGGCCCCAGCATTTT.

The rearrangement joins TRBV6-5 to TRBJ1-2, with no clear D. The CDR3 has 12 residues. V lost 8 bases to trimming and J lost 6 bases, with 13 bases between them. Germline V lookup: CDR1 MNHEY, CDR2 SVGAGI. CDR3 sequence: CASAGRSDGYTF. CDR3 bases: TGTGCCAGCGCAGGCCGATCGGATGGCTACACCTTC.

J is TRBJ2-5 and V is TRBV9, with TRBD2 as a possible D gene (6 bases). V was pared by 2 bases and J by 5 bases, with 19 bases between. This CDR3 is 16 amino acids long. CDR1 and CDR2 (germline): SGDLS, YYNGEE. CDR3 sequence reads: CASSVLAGRVWETQYF. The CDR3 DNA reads TGTGCCAGCAGCGTTCTCGCGGGAAGGGTTTGGGAGACCCAGTACTTC.

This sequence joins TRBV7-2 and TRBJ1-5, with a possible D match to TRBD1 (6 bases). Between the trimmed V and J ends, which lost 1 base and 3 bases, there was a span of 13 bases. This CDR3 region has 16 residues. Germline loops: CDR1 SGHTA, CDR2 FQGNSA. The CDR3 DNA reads TGTGCCAGCAGCTTAGAACGGGTGGGGGCCAATCAGCCCCAGCATTTT. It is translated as CASSLERVGANQPQHF. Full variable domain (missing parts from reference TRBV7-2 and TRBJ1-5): GAGVSQSPSNKVTEKGKDVELRCDPISGHTALYWYRQSLGQGLEFLIYFQGNSAPDKSGLPSDRFSAERTGGSVSTLTIQRTQQEDSAVYLCASSLERVGANQPQHFGDGTRLSIL.

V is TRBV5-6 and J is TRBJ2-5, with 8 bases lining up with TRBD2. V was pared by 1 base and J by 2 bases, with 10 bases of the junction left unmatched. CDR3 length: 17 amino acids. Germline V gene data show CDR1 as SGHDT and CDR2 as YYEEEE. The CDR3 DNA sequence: TGTGCCAGCAGCTTGATAGACGGGAGGGCCTTACAAGAGACCCAGTACTTC. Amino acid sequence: CASSLIDGRALQETQYF.

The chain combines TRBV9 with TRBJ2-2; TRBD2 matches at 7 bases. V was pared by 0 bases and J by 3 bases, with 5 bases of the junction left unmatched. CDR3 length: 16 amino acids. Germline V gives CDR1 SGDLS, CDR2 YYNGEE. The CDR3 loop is CASSVGTGGHTGELFF. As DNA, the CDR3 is TGTGCCAGCAGCGTAGGTACGGGAGGCCACACCGGGGAGCTGTTTTTT.

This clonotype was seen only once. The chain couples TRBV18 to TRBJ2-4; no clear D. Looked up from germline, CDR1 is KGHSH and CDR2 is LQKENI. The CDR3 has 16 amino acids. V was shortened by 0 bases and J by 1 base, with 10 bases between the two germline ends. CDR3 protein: CASSPPSPGAKNIQYF. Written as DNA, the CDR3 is TGTGCCAGCTCACCACCGAGCCCTGGGGCCAAAAACATTCAGTACTTC.